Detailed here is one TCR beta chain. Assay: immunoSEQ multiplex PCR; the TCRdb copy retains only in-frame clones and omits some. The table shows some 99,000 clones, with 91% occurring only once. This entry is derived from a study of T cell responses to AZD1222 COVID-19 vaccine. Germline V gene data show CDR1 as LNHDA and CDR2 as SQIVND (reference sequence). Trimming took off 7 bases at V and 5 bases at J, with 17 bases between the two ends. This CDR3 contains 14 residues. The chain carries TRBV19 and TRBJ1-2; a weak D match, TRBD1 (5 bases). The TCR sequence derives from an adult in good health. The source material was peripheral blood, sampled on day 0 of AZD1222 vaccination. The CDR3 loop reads CASIFGDLGYGYTF. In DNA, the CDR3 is TGTGCCAGTATTTTTGGGGACCTGGGGTATGGCTACACCTTC.